The 24 T cell receptor beta chains below come from one sample, sequenced in a study of vaccination effects on CD4 cells after COVID-19. Antigen-specific CD4+ T cells expanded by the ViraFEST assay with viral peptide pools were then sequenced. The culture ran for about 11 days, and then CD4+ T cells were isolated. Recipients of the vaccine had no prior SARS-CoV-2 infection and negative nucleocapsid antibodies. No antigen has been assigned to these receptors. The protocol was immunoSEQ multiplex PCR, while the TCRdb copy is restricted to in-frame clones and leaves out a portion. There are about 73,000 clones in the sample; about 70% occur only once, and over 2.5% lies in the top ten. The sample was CD4+ T cells from PBMCs cultured with HCoV-NL63 spike peptides, taken before COVID-19 vaccination. These receptor sequences come from a human donor who received a COVID-19 vaccine.

The V and J genes are TRBV4-1 and TRBJ2-7; TRBD1 agrees at 12 bases. Per germline, CDR1 MGHRA and CDR2 YSYEKL. This CDR3 region has 18 residues. Trimming at V came to 2 bases and at J to 0 bases, leaving 8 bases not matched to a gene. In DNA form, the CDR3 reads TGCGCCAGCAGCCAACGGTTTTTGGGACAGGGGGCCTCCTACGAGCAGTACGTC. Translated: CASSQRFLGQGASYEQYV.

The chain recombines TRBV7-2 with TRBJ1-1; D is possibly TRBD1 (6 bases). The CDR3 runs 16 residues. V lost 5 bases and J lost 5, with 21 bases in between. CDR1 and CDR2 from the germline V gene are SGHTA and FQGNSA. The DNA for the CDR3 is TGTGCCAGCAGCGTACGGGGGGGCGACGGCTCGACTGAAGCTTTCTTT. It encodes CASSVRGGDGSTEAFF.

The chain uses TRBV4-3 and TRBJ1-6; 8 bases are a match to TRBD1. Losses at the gene ends were 0 bases for V and 12 bases for J; bases not matched to a gene: 7. The CDR3 contains 15 residues. Per the germline V gene, CDR1 is LGHNA and CDR2 is YSLEER. The CDR3 region is CASSQEARGPIPLHF. The CDR3 nucleotides read TGCGCCAGCAGCCAAGAAGCCAGGGGGCCAATACCCCTCCACTTT.

The chain links TRBV19 to TRBJ1-5, with a tentative D call TRBD1 (5 bases). V dropped 3 bases and J dropped 1 base, with 13 bases sitting between them. Germline V gene lookup returns CDR1 LNHDA and CDR2 SQIVND (reference sequence). The CDR3 is made up of 16 amino acids. CDR3 sequence: CASSIGGVWSNQPQHF. The CDR3 DNA follows: TGTGCCAGTAGTATTGGAGGGGTATGGAGCAATCAGCCCCAGCATTTT.

This chain joins TRBV7-6 and TRBJ2-7; TRBD1 matches at 7 bases. Germline CDR1 and CDR2: SGHVS and FNYEAQ. CDR3 length equals 15 residues. With 0 bases clipped from V and 6 bases from J, the junction kept 8 bases outside the gene matches. DNA of the CDR3: TGTGCCAGCAGCTTAGCCATGGGCAGGGGGTGCGAGCAGTACGTC. It codes for CASSLAMGRGCEQYV.

The rearrangement uses TRBV2 and TRBJ1-6, with 7 positions matching TRBD1. CDR3 length: 14 residues. Germline loops: CDR1 SNHLY, CDR2 FYNNEI. The trim removed 4 bases at V and 5 bases at J, leaving 2 bases unmatched. The CDR3 nucleotides read TGTGCCAGCAGTGTCACAGGGGATAATTCACCCCTCCACTTT. Translated: CASSVTGDNSPLHF.

The sample holds a few counts of this clone. The chain combines TRBV4-1 with TRBJ1-1; 7 bases map to TRBD1. V trimming: 4 bases; J trimming: 2 bases; junction bases outside the gene matches: 4. The length of the CDR3 is 14 residues. Germline V gene lookup returns CDR1 MGHRA and CDR2 YSYEKL. As DNA, the CDR3 is TGCGCCAGCAGCCTAGGACAGGTAAACACTGAAGCTTTCTTT. Translation: CASSLGQVNTEAFF.

CDR3 nucleotides: TGTGCCAGCTCACCCGGGACACCCACCGGGGAGCTGTTTTTT. Its protein product is CASSPGTPTGELFF. This rearrangement joins TRBV18 to TRBJ2-2, with D tentatively TRBD1 (6 bases). V lost 3 bases and J 4 bases, leaving 9 bases between the germline ends. Germline V gene data show CDR1 as KGHSH and CDR2 as LQKENI. There are 14 residues in the CDR3.

V and J are TRBV19 and TRBJ1-2; possible D gene TRBD1, 6 bases. Looked up from germline, CDR1 is LNHDA and CDR2 is SQIVND (reference sequence). Trimming cost V 3 bases and J 7 bases, with 15 bases left between them. This CDR3 comprises 14 residues. The CDR3 sequence: CASSISPRGSGYTF. For the CDR3, the DNA is TGTGCCAGTAGTATTAGTCCCAGGGGAAGTGGCTACACCTTC.

This chain connects TRBV9 to TRBJ2-1, with 11 bases aligning to TRBD2. The germline gives CDR1 SGDLS, CDR2 YYNGEE. This CDR3 has 15 amino acids. The V gene end was trimmed by 7 bases and the J gene end by 6 bases; junction bases not matched to a gene: 9. The CDR3: CASSKGTSGSNEQFF. CDR3 coding DNA: TGTGCCAGCTCCAAAGGGACTAGCGGCTCCAATGAGCAGTTCTTC.

The CDR3 nucleotides read TGTGCCAGCAGCGTAGAGGCCAGGGGCCTCTATGGCTACACCTTC. This translates into CASSVEARGLYGYTF. The chain has TRBV9 and TRBJ1-2; perhaps TRBD1 as D (6 bases). Per the germline V gene, CDR1 is SGDLS and CDR2 is YYNGEE. This CDR3 has 15 amino acids. The ends were cut back, 0 bases at V and 4 bases at J, with 13 bases in the middle.

J is TRBJ2-3 and V is TRBV10-2; D may be TRBD1 or TRBD2 (5 bases each). In germline, CDR1 is WSHSY, CDR2 SAAADI. V shed 1 base and J shed 6 bases, with 5 bases lying between them. This CDR3 comprises 12 residues. The CDR3 region is CASSEWGDTQYF. The CDR3 bases are TGCGCCAGCAGTGAGTGGGGGGATACGCAGTATTTT.

The chain has TRBV29-1 and TRBJ1-2; D perhaps matches TRBD1 (5 bases). Trimming took off 5 bases at V and 4 bases at J, with 8 bases between the two ends. The CDR3 runs to 11 residues. Germline loops: CDR1 SQVTM, CDR2 ANQGSEA. The CDR3 region has the DNA TGCAGCGTTCTCCAGGGCTATGGCTACACCTTC. Its translation: CSVLQGYGYTF.

Only a few counts were recorded for this clone. The V gene is TRBV7-9, the J gene TRBJ1-2; 8 nucleotides align to TRBD1. V lost 5 bases to trimming and J lost 5 bases; unmatched junction nucleotides: 13. The CDR3 sequence is 16 residues long. Looked up from germline, CDR1 is SEHNR and CDR2 is FQNEAQ (reference sequence). This CDR3 reads CASSPPFGTGDYGYTF. The CDR3 DNA reads as TGTGCCAGCAGCCCACCATTCGGGACAGGTGATTATGGCTACACCTTC. Variable domain in full (rest from reference TRBV7-9 and TRBJ1-2): DTGVSQNPRHKITKRGQNVTFRCDPISEHNRLYWYRQTLGQGPEFLTYFQNEAQLEKSRLLSDRFSAERPKGSFSTLEIQRTEQGDSAMYLCASSPPFGTGDYGYTFGSGTRLTVV.

The CDR3 coding sequence is TGCGCCAGCAGCTTGGCACAGGGACTTTATGGCTACACCTTC. Translated, it gives CASSLAQGLYGYTF. The chain employs TRBV5-1 and TRBJ1-2; D is possibly TRBD1 (6 bases). Germline CDR1 reads SGHRS; CDR2 reads YFSETQ. CDR3 size: 14 residues. The V end lost 0 bases, the J end lost 5 bases, and 11 bases lay between the germline ends.

The chain uses TRBV11-3 and TRBJ2-3, with 15 bases that match TRBD2. Germline CDR1 and CDR2: SGHNT and YENEEA. Unmatched junction bases numbered 4, after V lost 6 bases and J lost 3 bases. This CDR3 has 16 residues. The CDR3 loop is CASSLGTSGGTDTQYF. CDR3 sequence (DNA): TGTGCCAGCAGTCTGGGGACTAGCGGGGGGACAGATACGCAGTATTTT. The full variable domain, its missing parts supplied by reference TRBV11-3 and TRBJ2-3, is EAGVVQSPRYKIIEKKQPVAFWCNPISGHNTLYWYLQNLGQGPELLIRYENEEAVDDSQLPKDRFSAERLKGVDSTLKIQPAELGDSAVYLCASSLGTSGGTDTQYFGPGTRLTVL.

This chain uses TRBV18 with TRBJ2-3; 7 bases line up with TRBD2. This CDR3 region has 16 residues. Trimming took 5 bases from V and 2 from J; bases not matched to a gene: 10. Germline V CDR1 and CDR2: KGHSH, LQKENI. The CDR3 sequence: CASSTSTSFLTDTQYF. The DNA for the CDR3 is TGTGCCAGCTCAACCTCGACTAGCTTCCTCACAGATACGCAGTATTTT. Filled out from reference TRBV18 and TRBJ2-3, the complete variable domain reads NAGVMQNPRHLVRRRGQEARLRCSPMKGHSHVYWYRQLPEEGLKFMVYLQKENIIDESGMPKERFSAEFPKEGPSILRIQQVVRGDSAAYFCASSTSTSFLTDTQYFGPGTRLTVL.

The V gene is TRBV24-1, the J gene TRBJ2-1; D could derive from TRBD1 or TRBD2 (5 bases each). The CDR3 totals 14 residues. The germline V gene encodes CDR1 KGHDR and CDR2 SFDVKD. V dropped 5 bases and J dropped 7 bases, with 14 bases sitting between them. CDR3 DNA: TGTGCCACCAGTGGTTGGGGGTACTCTAATGAGCAGTTCTTC. Amino acid sequence: CATSGWGYSNEQFF.

The sample holds a few counts of this clone. The chain couples TRBV29-1 to TRBJ1-2; D is unresolved. CDR1 and CDR2 from the germline V gene are SQVTM and ANQGSEA. Trimming pared 3 bases from V and 4 bases from J, leaving 9 bases between. CDR3 length: 12 amino acids. CDR3 region: CSVEGLTYGYTF. In DNA, the CDR3 is TGCAGCGTTGAGGGCCTGACCTATGGCTACACCTTC.

The V and J genes are TRBV12-5 and TRBJ1-5; D is perhaps TRBD1 (5 bases). The V gene's germline CDR1 is LGHNT and CDR2 FRNRAP. The CDR3 is made up of 18 amino acids. The germline V and J ends were trimmed by 2 bases and 0 bases, with 17 bases remaining between them. CDR3 protein: CASGLFIWGLSSNQPQHF. The CDR3 DNA reads TGTGCTAGTGGTTTGTTCATATGGGGGTTAAGTAGCAATCAGCCCCAGCATTTT.

This clone was seen only once. The V and J genes are TRBV30 and TRBJ2-3; 8 bases fit TRBD2. Germline values: CDR1 GTSNPN, CDR2 SVGIG (reference sequence). This CDR3 has 13 residues. V shed 4 bases, J shed 7 bases, and the junction held 7 bases outside the gene matches. CDR3 coding DNA: TGTGCCTGGACCGGGGGGGTGCTAAATACGCAGTATTTT. Residues: CAWTGGVLNTQYF.

The chain couples TRBV7-2 to TRBJ2-1; 9 bases align to TRBD2. The CDR3 covers 16 residues. J was trimmed by 6 bases and V by 0 bases; bases with no gene match: 6. Per germline, CDR1 SGHTA and CDR2 FQGNSA. The CDR3 DNA follows: TGTGCCAGCAGCTTAGCGTTGCGGGGGGGCCGCAATGAGCAGTTCTTC. Its protein product is CASSLALRGGRNEQFF.

The chain links TRBV5-1 to TRBJ1-1; the match to TRBD1 covers 8 bases. J gave up 2 bases and V 2 bases, and 5 bases lay outside the gene matches. The CDR3 extends over 15 amino acids. Germline CDR1 is SGHRS and CDR2 is YFSETQ. The CDR3 reads CASSFMTGVNTEAFF. CDR3 nucleotide sequence: TGCGCCAGCAGCTTCATGACAGGGGTAAACACTGAAGCTTTCTTT.

The chain joins TRBV9 to TRBJ2-7; the D call may be TRBD1 or TRBD2 (5 bases each). This CDR3 comprises 17 residues. Between the trimmed V and J ends, which lost 4 bases and 5 bases, there was a span of 25 bases. Germline V gene data show CDR1 as SGDLS and CDR2 as YYNGEE. The CDR3 spells CASSSIDPGPCTNEQYV. The CDR3 coding sequence is TGTGCCAGCAGCTCTATAGATCCGGGGCCCTGTACTAACGAGCAGTACGTC.